This T cell receptor (beta chain) came from a study of cytomegalovirus exposure and HLA in healthy donors (dated by TCRdb to 2017 to 2019). Context from the whole study: According to an earlier analysis of 550 to 750 of the donors, about 179 million T cells yielded roughly 110 million unique TCR beta sequences and less than 300 Gb of sequence data. An early release covering roughly 640 HLA-typed donors comprised approximately 300 gigabases of sequencing data and tens of millions of unique TCR sequences. Of the roughly 400 genotyped donors, 75% to 85% were placed in the genetic ancestry cluster associated with self-reported Caucasian donors. The study was designed to test whether signatures of past pathogen exposure could be identified by cataloging public T cell receptors. The study profiled the T cell repertoires of hundreds of subjects by immunosequencing and related them to cytomegalovirus serostatus. In addition to the first cohort of roughly 700 subjects, a separate validation cohort of approximately 120 different subjects was used. The study combined high-throughput TCR immunosequencing, statistical association of individual TCRs with disease status, and machine learning to predict cytomegalovirus infection status. To study patterns of TCR occurrence, a later analysis re-analyzed previously published TCR beta repertoires from around 700 donors and added high-resolution HLA genotyping. The later analysis used no new phenotypic data to find candidate immune exposures, relying instead on TCR beta sequences and their occurrence across donors. To decide whether each TCR beta V gene segment behaved as functional or pseudogenic, an earlier analysis of several hundred of the donors relied on high-throughput TCR beta sequencing. Alongside the repertoire data, information on donor age, sex, ethnicity and CMV serostatus was compiled. In a later genetic analysis, genome-wide SNP genotypes for about 55% of the roughly 700 donors were used, and that subset was treated as a discovery cohort. Every discovery cohort repertoire had been produced on one sequencing platform. Both class I and class II loci were covered by HLA typing, at four-digit resolution. The number of donors typed differed by locus, with 629-630 for A, B, C, DRB1 and DQB1, over 500 for DQA1, over 600 for DPA1, and some 440 for DPB1. Four to six DR-DQ haplotypes were handled as single units for association and clustering, since linkage in the cohort was strong. Among 350 to 400 genotyped donors of the cohort, an average of approximately 230,000 unique TCR beta nucleotide sequences were sequenced per donor, about a sixth of them non-productive.

Per the germline V gene, SGHTA is the CDR1 and FQGNSA is the CDR2. V is shortened by 2 bases, J by 2 bases, and the region joining them spans 16 bases. The CDR3 spans 17 residues, from the cysteine through the phenylalanine. Just the 51-base CDR3 DNA is kept, in frame starting at base 1. In total, roughly 710 healthy bone marrow donors made up the cohort. Cohort members were all nominally healthy when sampled, although unrecorded immune exposures were likely present. The donor tested CMV seropositive, placing the donor among the approximately 290 seropositive members of the cohort. A peripheral blood sample was collected from each donor, and TCR beta sequencing was performed on peripheral blood mononuclear cells. The Qiagen DNeasy Blood Extraction Kit was used to extract genomic DNA from the blood cell samples. What the authors observed across the whole study: The sequencing pipeline was judged likely to have produced a cluster of highly shared sequence variants as a technical artifact. For the cohort, immune exposure information was limited to CMV serostatus. Across donors, most TCR sequences were observed very rarely, whereas some public TCRs were present in many individuals. Because counts were too low, roughly 17 rarely observed V segments, including chromosome 9 orphons, were left out of the earlier analysis of a few hundred of the donors. Compared with the roughly 710-donor mean, donors in an Asian-associated ancestry cluster had fewer N-insertions in productive TCRs, according to a later genetic analysis. A later analysis associated some 17,000 TCR beta sequences with specific HLA alleles at a false discovery rate of 0.05. According to a later analysis, most CMV-associated TCR beta chains appeared to be HLA-restricted, and the HLA associations seemed to be driven largely by CMV exposure. A later analysis found that HLA-associated TCR beta chains were more clonally expanded and had lower generation probabilities than equally common non-associated chains. The presence/absence analyses assumed that sequencing depth was roughly uniform across donors, and that assumption may not be true. In an earlier analysis of around 500 of the donors, most TCR beta V segments appeared in productive rearrangements about 90% or about 30% of the time, broadly matching IMGT annotations. A later genetic analysis associated a missense DCLRE1C variant with V-gene and J-gene trimming of TCR beta chains, and an independent cohort replicated the association. When HLA alleles, especially DR and DQ, strongly co-occurred, attributing TCR associations to individual alleles was difficult. The authors suggested that the approach could potentially be extended to other disease states and immunological phenotypes. In a later analysis, TCR association rates were found to vary across HLA loci, with the most associated TCRs seen for DRB1 alleles and the fewest for HLA-C alleles. In both the original and validation cohorts, the classifier was reported to diagnose cytomegalovirus status with high specificity and sensitivity. Correlated functional status among segregating V segments might reflect linkage disequilibrium, but an unknown experimental factor could not be ruled out. Because some donors lacked HLA typing at each locus, the association tests relied only on the typed subset. The study gave a list of about 150 TCR beta chains associated with cytomegalovirus. A further reported finding was that TCR beta sequences accurately predicted the HLA-A and HLA-B alleles for most subjects in the first cohort. A later analysis reported that several top co-occurrence clusters appeared linked to parvovirus B19, influenza, CMV and Epstein-Barr virus. In this cohort, only TCR beta chains were sequenced, and detectable features were limited by the absence of alpha or paired-chain data. Three of the identified cytomegalovirus-associated TCR beta chains were confirmed in vitro to be specific for cytomegalovirus antigens. Some IMGT-functional V segments, including TRBV6-2 and TRBV6-3, could not be told apart with the 87-base-pair reads, so those segments were excluded.

Worth noting for this clone: The antigen this receptor binds is unknown. Per-base quality was not reported, and no clone a single base away is much larger than it.

Library preparation employed the immunoSEQ multiplex PCR assay. A mixture of 60 forward primers for TCR Vbeta segments and 13 reverse primers for TCR Jbeta segments was used in the multiplex PCR. A multiplex PCR assay on genomic DNA amplified the CDR3 region of rearranged TCR beta genes. The Illumina HiSeq System was used to sequence the amplified TCR beta libraries as 87-base-pair reads. Regarding the original processing steps: A later analysis tallied around 80 million unique TCR beta chains across the 666 repertoires, and some 12 million of those chains were shared by two or more donors. Raw reads were error-corrected and collapsed into unique sequences by a nearest-neighbor algorithm in which closely related sequences were merged to remove PCR and sequencing errors. V, D and J gene segments were assigned by aligning CDR3 sequences to IMGT reference sequences. For a sequence to be retained, a match of at least six nucleotides to both a V gene segment and a J gene segment was required. Rearrangements were called productive when the CDR3 lacked stop codons and stayed in frame with V and J; all others were non-productive. CDR3 was defined by IMGT convention, running from the second conserved V-encoded cysteine to the conserved J-encoded phenylalanine. The earlier analysis of about 590 of the donors excluded sequences that lacked an unambiguous match to a single V gene segment. In an earlier analysis of roughly 600 of the donors, a V segment was called functional when productive rearrangements were above 56.7%, and segregating when the standard deviation between donors exceeded 5%. To diagnose cytomegalovirus status from the catalog of TCR beta chain sequences, a statistical classification framework was built. In a later analysis, V and J genes were assigned by comparing TCR nucleotide sequences against IMGT/GENE-DB human TR gene sequences. A later analysis assigned CDR3 sequences and most-parsimonious VDJ recombination scenarios with the TCRdist pipeline. In a later analysis, every TCR beta chain was defined by the combination of its CDR3 amino acid sequence and its V-gene family, and reads without a unique V-gene family were dropped. As a way to deal with suspected cross-contamination and a sequencing artifact, a later analysis dropped hundreds of nucleotide sequences that were highly shared and had low generation probability. In a later analysis, a clonal expansion index was calculated for each public chain from normalized within-repertoire ranks of inferred template counts. In a later analysis, generation probabilities were computed using a VDJ recombination model fitted to out-of-frame rearrangements, and the results were checked against IGoR. In a later analysis, TCR-TCR, TCR-HLA and TCR-CMV co-occurrence was scored with hypergeometric tests, and a repertoire-size bias correction was applied to TCR pairs. In a later analysis, false discovery rates were estimated by permuting HLA or CMV assignments 20 times. In a later analysis, co-occurring TCRs were grouped with DBSCAN, and TCRdist sequence similarity was added when clustering was performed within HLA-allele-positive subsets. Co-occurrence clustering excluded repertoires with fewer than 30,000 or more than 120,000 public chains, plus five with anomalous nucleotide sharing. TCRdb mirrors the immuneACCESS table, restricted to in-frame sequences. Some clones are absent from its copies; in checked studies, under half trace to an unresolved V gene, and the reason for the others is unknown. For V, J and clone size, that table is used; D and trimming come from the DNA. The sample table holds approximately 140,000 clones, of which more than 60% were seen once. 8.8% of the sample comes from the top ten.

The rearranged chain carries TRBV7-2 and TRBJ2-1; the D gene is possibly TRBD2, with 5 bases matching. The receptor was derived from a woman aged 45 to 65 in good health and CMV-seropositive. Sample: PBMCs. The DNA reads as follows: TGTGCCAGCAGCTTATTCGGAGGCGTTGCTCCCTACAATGAGCAGTTCTTC. Its translation reads: CASSLFGGVAPYNEQFF.